This is a list of T cell receptor beta chains from one sample in a study of early T cells in non-severe SARS-CoV-2 infection. TCRdb reprocessed the 5' RACE reads with MiXCR, giving one entry per CDR3 protein. The table has about 64,000 distinct CDR3 sequences, 7% to 9.5% seen once; the top ten hold 13%. The sample here was whole blood, taken at baseline. These receptor sequences come from an adult who was a healthcare worker with PCR-confirmed SARS-CoV-2 infection or an uninfected control (not recorded which). Both conserved end residues are part of each CDR3. D genes are given only for firm matches. Where a row states a size, it is once, few, many or the class of an expanded clone; other rows omit it.

abundance | j_gene | d_gene | v_gene | CDR3aa | CDR3nt
NA | TRBJ2-1 | TRBD2 | TRBV27 | CASSLTSGRAYNEQFF | TGTGCCAGCAGTTTAACTAGCGGGAGGGCCTACAATGAGCAGTTCTTC
NA | TRBJ2-3 | TRBD2 | TRBV7-2 | CASSLRREILDTQYF | TGTGCCAGCAGCTTACGGCGGGAGATTTTAGATACGCAGTATTTT
NA | TRBJ2-1 | TRBD2 | TRBV20-1 | CSALTSGYNEQFF | TGCAGTGCTTTGACTAGCGGATACAATGAGCAGTTCTTC
few | TRBJ1-1 | NA | TRBV2 | CALRGGYTEAFF | TGTGCCCTGCGGGGTGGGTACACTGAAGCTTTCTTT
few | TRBJ2-1 | NA | TRBV9 | CASSAPSGPYNEQFF | TGTGCCAGCAGCGCCCCCAGCGGGCCTTACAATGAGCAGTTCTTC
NA | TRBJ1-1 | NA | TRBV11-3 | CASSQGGSLNTEAFF | TGTGCCAGCAGCCAAGGGGGGTCCCTGAACACTGAAGCTTTCTTT
NA | TRBJ2-3 | TRBD2 | TRBV7-2 | CASSLVGSGGPDTQYF | TGTGCCAGCAGCTTAGTCGGGTCGGGAGGGCCCGATACGCAGTATTTT
few | TRBJ1-2 | NA | TRBV7-8 | CASSWKPGTLSNYGYTF | TGTGCCAGCAGCTGGAAACCCGGGACACTTTCTAACTATGGCTACACCTTC
few | TRBJ2-3 | NA | TRBV6-2/TRBV6-3 | CASKAIQGSGGTDTQYF | TGTGCCAGCAAGGCAATACAGGGTAGCGGAGGCACAGATACGCAGTATTTT
NA | TRBJ2-3 | TRBD2 | TRBV9 | CASSRREATDTQYF | TGTGCCAGCAGTCGGCGGGAGGCAACAGATACGCAGTATTTT
NA | TRBJ2-7 | NA | TRBV13 | CASSLWRRGYEQYF | TGTGCCAGCAGCTTGTGGCGGAGGGGTTACGAGCAGTACTTC